These 5 T cell receptor beta chains were all obtained from the same sample, sequenced in a study of blood T cell repertoires in COVID-19. Produced via immunoSEQ multiplex PCR; TCRdb's table is partial and in-frame only. The sample comprises 120,000 to 150,000 clones, 70% to 90% of which are singletons, and 8% rests with the top ten. Sequencing was performed on peripheral blood. The receptors shown here come from an older woman with COVID-19, enrolled during active disease.

V gene TRBV5-1 combines with J gene TRBJ1-3; 8 nucleotides align to TRBD1. Trimming cost V 4 bases and J 3 bases; bases outside gene matches: 6. Germline CDR1 is SGHRS and CDR2 is YFSETQ. This CDR3 has 15 residues. The CDR3 coding sequence is TGCGCCAGCAGCCGAGTACAGGGGGATGGAAACACCATATATTTT. As protein: CASSRVQGDGNTIYF.

This chain joins TRBV4-1 and TRBJ2-2; TRBD1 agrees at 9 bases. The CDR3 extends over 18 amino acids. Per germline, CDR1 MGHRA and CDR2 YSYEKL. The trim removed 0 bases at V and 3 bases at J, leaving 8 bases unmatched. The CDR3 is CASSQEEQGALYTGELFF. CDR3 sequence (DNA): TGCGCCAGCAGCCAAGAAGAACAGGGGGCGCTGTACACCGGGGAGCTGTTTTTT.

This chain connects TRBV6-5 to TRBJ1-1; 8 bases are a match to TRBD1. In germline, CDR1 is MNHEY, CDR2 SVGAGI. This CDR3 comprises 15 residues. V lost 6 bases and J lost 1; bases outside the gene matches: 7. The CDR3: CASRSTGVRNTEAFF. The CDR3 DNA reads as TGTGCCAGCAGGTCGACAGGGGTCAGGAACACTGAAGCTTTCTTT.

CDR3 in amino acids: CSVGETTNEKLFF. CDR3 in DNA: TGCAGCGTTGGGGAGACAACTAATGAAAAACTGTTTTTT. V usage is TRBV29-1 and J usage is TRBJ1-4; D remains unclear. The V end lost 4 bases, the J end lost 0 bases, and 6 bases lay between the germline ends. This CDR3 has 13 amino acids. Per germline, CDR1 SQVTM and CDR2 ANQGSEA. Using reference TRBV29-1 and TRBJ1-4 for the parts outside the CDR3, the full variable domain is SAVISQKPSRDICQRGTSLTIQCQVDSQVTMMFWYRQQPGQSLTLIATANQGSEATYESGFVIDKFPISRPNLTFSTLTVSNMSPEDSSIYLCSVGETTNEKLFFGSGTQLSVL.

The genes are TRBV7-9 and TRBJ1-1, with D possibly being TRBD1 (5 bases). The CDR3 is 13 amino acids. Trimming left V 5 bases short and J 0 bases short, with 7 bases between. CDR1 and CDR2 from the germline V gene are SEHNR and FQNEAQ (reference sequence). The CDR3 DNA sequence: TGTGCCAGCAGCCGACAGTTGAACACTGAAGCTTTCTTT. Protein sequence: CASSRQLNTEAFF.